Included here is one T cell receptor beta chain sequence, with context. The data are from a study of T-cell memory formation after mild COVID-19. cDNA libraries for TCR alpha and TCR beta, carrying sample barcodes and UMIs, came from 5'RACE with constant-segment primers. TCRdb recomputed calls from the 5' RACE reads with MiXCR, one row per CDR3 protein. The profile shows 300,000 to 400,000 distinct CDR3 sequences, 10% to 15% of them singletons. The CDR3 consists of 15 residues. The germline gives CDR1 LGHNA, CDR2 YSLEER. V gave up 2 bases and J gave up 5 bases, with 14 bases separating them. The specimen was PBMCs or a T cell subset sorted from them (not recorded which). This receptor was identified in a man in his late teens or twenties who had mild COVID-19 (a few samples of this study predate the infection). Cell type and time point are not known. The chain recombines TRBV4-3 with TRBJ2-3; weak D call: TRBD2 (5 bases). The CDR3 bases are TGCGCCAGCAGCCAAATCGGAGGAGTCCGAGATACGCAGTATTTT. Residues: CASSQIGGVRDTQYF.